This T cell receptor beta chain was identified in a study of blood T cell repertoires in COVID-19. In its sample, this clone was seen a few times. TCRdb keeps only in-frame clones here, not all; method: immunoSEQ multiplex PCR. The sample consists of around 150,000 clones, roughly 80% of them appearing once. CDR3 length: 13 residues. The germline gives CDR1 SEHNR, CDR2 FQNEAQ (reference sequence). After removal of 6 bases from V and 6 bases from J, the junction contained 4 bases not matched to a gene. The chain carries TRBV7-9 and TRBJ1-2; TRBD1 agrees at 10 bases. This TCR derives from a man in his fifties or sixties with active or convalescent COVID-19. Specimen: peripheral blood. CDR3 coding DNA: TGTGCCAGCAGTGACAGGGGGCGCGATGGCTACACCTTC. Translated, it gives CASSDRGRDGYTF.